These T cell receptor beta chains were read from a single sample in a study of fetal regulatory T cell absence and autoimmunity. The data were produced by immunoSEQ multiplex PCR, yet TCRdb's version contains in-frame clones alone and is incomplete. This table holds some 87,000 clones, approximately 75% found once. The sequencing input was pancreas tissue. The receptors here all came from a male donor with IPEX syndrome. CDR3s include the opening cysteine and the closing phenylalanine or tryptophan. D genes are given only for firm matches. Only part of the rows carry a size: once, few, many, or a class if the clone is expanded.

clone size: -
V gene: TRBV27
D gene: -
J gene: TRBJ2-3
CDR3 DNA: TGTGCCAGCAGTCTCAACCACGGTACGCAGTATTTT
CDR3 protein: CASSLNHGTQYF

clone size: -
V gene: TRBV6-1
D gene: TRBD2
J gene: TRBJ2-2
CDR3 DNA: TGTGCCAGCAGTGCCGGACTAGCGGGAGGCGTGCTGTTTTTT
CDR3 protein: CASSAGLAGGVLFF

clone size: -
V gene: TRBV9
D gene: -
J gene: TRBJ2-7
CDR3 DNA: TGTGCCAGCAGCGTAGCCACCTACGAGCAGTACTTC
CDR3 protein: CASSVATYEQYF

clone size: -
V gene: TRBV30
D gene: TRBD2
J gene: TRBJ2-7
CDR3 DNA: TGTGCCTGGAGTGGGACTAGTTGGTCGTCGGTTTCCTACGAGCAGTACTTC
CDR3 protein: CAWSGTSWSSVSYEQYF

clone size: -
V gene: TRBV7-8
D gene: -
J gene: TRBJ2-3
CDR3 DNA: TGTGCCAGCAGATCGACAGCCCCCGCAGATACGCAGTATTTT
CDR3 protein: CASRSTAPADTQYF

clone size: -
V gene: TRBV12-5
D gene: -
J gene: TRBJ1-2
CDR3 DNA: TGTGCTAGTGGTGGGACTAACTATGGCTACACCTTC
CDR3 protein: CASGGTNYGYTF

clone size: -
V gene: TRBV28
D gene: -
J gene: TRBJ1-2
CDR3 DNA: TGTGCCAGCAGCATCCCGGGACGGCACCACTATGGCTACACCTTC
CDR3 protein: CASSIPGRHHYGYTF

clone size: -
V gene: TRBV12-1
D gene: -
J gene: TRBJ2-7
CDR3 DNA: TGTGCCAGCAGCTGCCTCTCCTACGAGCAGTACTTC
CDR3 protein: CASSCLSYEQYF

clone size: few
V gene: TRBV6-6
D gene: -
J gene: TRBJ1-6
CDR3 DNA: TGTGCCAGCAGTTACTCCTCCAAGGGCTCACCCCTCCACTTT
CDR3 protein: CASSYSSKGSPLHF

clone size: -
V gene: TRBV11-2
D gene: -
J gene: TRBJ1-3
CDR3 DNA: TGTGCCAGCAGCGAAACCGGGTTGTACTCTGGAAACACCATATATTTT
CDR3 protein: CASSETGLYSGNTIYF

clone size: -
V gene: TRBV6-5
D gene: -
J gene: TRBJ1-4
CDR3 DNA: TGTGCCAGCAGAAAAGGGATGGTTAATGAAAAACTGTTTTTT
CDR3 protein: CASRKGMVNEKLFF